The text below deals with one T cell receptor beta chain. This clonotype was counted many times. Its antigen specificity is not known. Base qualities are not at hand, and no much larger clone is one base apart. These data come from a study of T cell repertoires in cytomegalovirus infection (dated 2019 in TCRdb). A note on the overall study: Donor HLA type was relevant to the analysis, because carriage of CMV infection together with the matching HLA type was indicated by public TCR beta signatures. Results and caveats for the whole study, not just this receptor: Cumulative frequency of public TCR beta family members discriminated carriers of CMV infection plus the relevant HLA type in this cohort and an independent approximately 370-donor cohort. The ex vivo response was dominated by HLA-C-restricted CMV-specific TCR beta clonotypes, which also provided the single most frequent clonotype in two of eight donors.

Sequencing was carried out with an Illumina HiSeq 1500. TCRdb reanalyzed the raw reads on its own, using fastp at Q25 for trimming and MiXCR for clone calling, and kept in-frame beta chains. Records with the same CDR3 protein are collapsed into one entry carrying the most frequent genes and DNA. The sample table lists over 300,000 distinct CDR3 sequences, roughly 16% of them with a count of one. Together, the top ten hold around 12% of the sample. The CDR3 sequence holds 12 residues, the cysteine and phenylalanine included. The sequence is cut down to CDR3 DNA, 36 bases in frame from base 1. Relative to germline, V is 7 bases shorter and J is 6 bases shorter, with 13 bases between their ends.

The receptor's source is a human donor in good health (CMV status not recorded). Some clones in this sample may be carry-over from other donors' samples. The sequenced material came from PBMCs. The rearranged segments are TRBV12-3 or TRBV12-4 and TRBJ2-7; TRBD1 might be the D gene, on 6 matching bases. DNA sequence: TGTGCCAGCACCAGGACAGCCGTCGAGCAGTACTTC. The resulting protein is CASTRTAVEQYF.